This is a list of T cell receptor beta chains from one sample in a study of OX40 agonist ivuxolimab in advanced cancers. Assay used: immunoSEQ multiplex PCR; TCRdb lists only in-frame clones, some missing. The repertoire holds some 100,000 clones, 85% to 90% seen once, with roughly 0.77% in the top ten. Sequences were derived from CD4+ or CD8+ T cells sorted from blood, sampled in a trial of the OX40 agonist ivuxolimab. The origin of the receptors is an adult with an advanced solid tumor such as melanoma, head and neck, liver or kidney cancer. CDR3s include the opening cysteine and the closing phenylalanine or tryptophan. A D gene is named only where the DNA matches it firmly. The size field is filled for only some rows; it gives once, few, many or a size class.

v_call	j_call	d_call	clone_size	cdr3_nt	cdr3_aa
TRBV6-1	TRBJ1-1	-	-	TGTGCCAGCATTCCCGGGACGAGGAACACTGAAGCTTTCTTT	CASIPGTRNTEAFF
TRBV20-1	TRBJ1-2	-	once	TGCAGTACTTTCGGTGTCGGCTACACCTTC	CSTFGVGYTF
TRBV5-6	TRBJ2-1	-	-	TGTGCCAGCAGCTTAAAGGGCCGGAATGAGCAGTTCTTC	CASSLKGRNEQFF
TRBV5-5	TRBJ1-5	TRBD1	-	TGTGCCAGCAGCTTCAGGGGGGGCTATAGCAATCAGCCCCAGCATTTT	CASSFRGGYSNQPQHF
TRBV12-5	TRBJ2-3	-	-	TGTGCTAGTGGTTTTCAGGCGAATACGCAGTATTTT	CASGFQANTQYF
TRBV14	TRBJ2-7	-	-	TGTGCCAGCAGCCCCTTAGGAGGGGCCGGGGAGCAGTACTTC	CASSPLGGAGEQYF
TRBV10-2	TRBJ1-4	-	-	TGCGCCAGCAGTGACTCGACTAATGAAAAACTGTTTTTT	CASSDSTNEKLFF
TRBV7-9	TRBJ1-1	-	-	TGTGCCAGCAGCTTAGAAGGGGACACTGAAGCTTTCTTT	CASSLEGDTEAFF
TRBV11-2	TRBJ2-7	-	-	TGTGCCAGCAGCTTAGCGGGGAGTTACGAGCAGTACTTC	CASSLAGSYEQYF
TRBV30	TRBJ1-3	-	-	TGTGCCTGGAGACGAGGGGTAGGAAACACCATATATTTT	CAWRRGVGNTIYF
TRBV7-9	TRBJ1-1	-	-	TGTGCCAGCAGCTTAGGGGAAGCCGCTAACACTGAAGCTTTCTTT	CASSLGEAANTEAFF
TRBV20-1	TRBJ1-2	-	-	TGCAGTGCTAGCCGGGACGAAGGCTACACCTTC	CSASRDEGYTF
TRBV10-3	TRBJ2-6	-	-	TGTGCCATCAGTGAGTCAGGAACTGGGGCCAACGTCCTGACTTTC	CAISESGTGANVLTF
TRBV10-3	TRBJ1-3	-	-	TGTGCCATCATCCCCGGGACTAACGCTGGAAACACCATATATTTT	CAIIPGTNAGNTIYF
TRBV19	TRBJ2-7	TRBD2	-	TGTGCCAGTACCCCCGGCACTAGCGGGGGGCTGCTCGAGCAGTACTTC	CASTPGTSGGLLEQYF
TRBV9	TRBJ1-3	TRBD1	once	TGTGCCAGCAGCGTAGCTTCAGGGGGTGGAAACACCATATATTTT	CASSVASGGGNTIYF
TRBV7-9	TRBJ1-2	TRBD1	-	TGTGCCAGCAGCCGGACGGGACAGGGGATCTATGACTACACCTTC	CASSRTGQGIYDYTF
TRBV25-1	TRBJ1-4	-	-	TGTGCCAGCCGCCTGTATCCAACTAATGAAAAACTGTTTTTT	CASRLYPTNEKLFF
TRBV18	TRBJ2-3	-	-	TGTGCCAGCTCACCACCGGGGCACCCAGCAGATACGCAGTATTTT	CASSPPGHPADTQYF
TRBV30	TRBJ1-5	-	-	TGTGCCTGGAAACAGGATGGTCTTGCGGCCCAGCATTTT	CAWKQDGLAAQHF
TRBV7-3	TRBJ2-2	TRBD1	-	TGTGCCAGCAGCTTGACAGGGGGCCAGGGCACCGGGGAGCTGTTTTTT	CASSLTGGQGTGELFF
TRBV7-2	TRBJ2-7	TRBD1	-	TGTGCCAGCAGGACAGGGTCCTACGAGCAGTACTTC	CASRTGSYEQYF
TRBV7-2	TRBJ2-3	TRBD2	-	TGTGCCAGCAGGGGGAGGGGAGATACGCAGTATTTT	CASRGRGDTQYF
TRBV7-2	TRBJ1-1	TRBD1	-	TGTGCCAGCAGCTCCGGACAGGGGGCGGGAACTGAAGCTTTCTTT	CASSSGQGAGTEAFF
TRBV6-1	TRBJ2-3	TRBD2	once	TGTGCCAGCAGTGATTCGGGACTAGCGGGGTTCACAGATACGCAGTATTTT	CASSDSGLAGFTDTQYF
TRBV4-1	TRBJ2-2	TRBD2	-	TGCGCCAGCAGCCAGGAGGAGCGACTAGCGGGGCACGGGGAGCTGTTTTTT	CASSQEERLAGHGELFF
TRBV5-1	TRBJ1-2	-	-	TGCGCCAGCAGCCCGGAGGGCACCTCCTATGGCTACACCTTC	CASSPEGTSYGYTF
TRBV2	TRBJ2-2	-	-	TGTGCCAGCAGTGGGAGCCGGAACACCGGGGAGCTGTTTTTT	CASSGSRNTGELFF
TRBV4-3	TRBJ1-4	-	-	TGCGAGGGGGGTGGGGATGAAAAACTGTTTTTT	CEGGGDEKLFF
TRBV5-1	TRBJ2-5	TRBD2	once	TGCGCCAGCAGCCGAAGACCTAGCGGGGAAGAGACCCAGTACTTC	CASSRRPSGEETQYF
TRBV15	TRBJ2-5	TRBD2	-	TGTGCCACCAGCCGGAGCGGGGGGTACCAAGAGACCCAGTACTTC	CATSRSGGYQETQYF
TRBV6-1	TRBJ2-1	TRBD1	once	TGTGCCAGCATCGGGACAGGGAAGTCCTACAATGAGCAGTTCTTC	CASIGTGKSYNEQFF
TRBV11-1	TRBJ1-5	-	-	TGTGCCAGCAGCTACGGGAGCAATCAGCCCCAGCATTTT	CASSYGSNQPQHF
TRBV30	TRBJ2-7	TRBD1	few	TGTGCCTGGAGTGTACGTGGCAGGGGGCGCCCCGAGCAGTACTTC	CAWSVRGRGRPEQYF